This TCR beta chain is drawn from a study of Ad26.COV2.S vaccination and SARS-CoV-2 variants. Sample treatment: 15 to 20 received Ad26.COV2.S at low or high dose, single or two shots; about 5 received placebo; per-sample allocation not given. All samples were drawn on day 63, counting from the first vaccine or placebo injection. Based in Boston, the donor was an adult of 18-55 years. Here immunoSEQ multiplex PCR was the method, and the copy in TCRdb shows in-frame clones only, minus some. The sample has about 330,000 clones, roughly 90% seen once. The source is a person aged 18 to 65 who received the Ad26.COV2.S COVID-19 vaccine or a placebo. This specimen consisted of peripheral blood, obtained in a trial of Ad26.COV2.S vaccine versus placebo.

This CDR3 reads CASSQGMGSNQPQHF. In DNA, the CDR3 is TGTGCCAGCTCACAGGGGATGGGGAGCAATCAGCCCCAGCATTTT. V usage is TRBV18 and J usage is TRBJ1-5; TRBD1 might be the D (5 bases). The CDR3 totals 15 residues. V was trimmed by 4 bases and J by 1 base, leaving 11 bases between them. Germline CDR1 is KGHSH and CDR2 is LQKENI.